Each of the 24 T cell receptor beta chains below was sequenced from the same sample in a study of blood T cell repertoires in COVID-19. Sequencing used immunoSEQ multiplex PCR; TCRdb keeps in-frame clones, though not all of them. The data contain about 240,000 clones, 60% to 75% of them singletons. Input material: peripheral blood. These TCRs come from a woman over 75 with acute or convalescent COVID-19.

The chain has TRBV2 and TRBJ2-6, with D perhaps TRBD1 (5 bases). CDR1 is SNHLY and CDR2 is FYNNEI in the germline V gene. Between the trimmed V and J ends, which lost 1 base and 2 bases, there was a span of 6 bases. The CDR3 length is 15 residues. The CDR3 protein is CASSEVGPGANVLTF. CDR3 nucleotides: TGTGCCAGCAGTGAAGTGGGGCCTGGGGCCAACGTCCTGACTTTC.

The CDR3 here is CASSYLHRGSYEQYF. The CDR3 nucleotides read TGTGCCAGCAGTTACCTTCACAGGGGTTCCTACGAGCAGTACTTC. The chain recombines TRBV6-5 with TRBJ2-7; the match to TRBD1 covers 7 bases. The CDR3 is made up of 15 amino acids. The V gene end was trimmed by 2 bases and the J gene end by 1 base; junction bases not matched to a gene: 5. Per the germline V gene, CDR1 is MNHEY and CDR2 is SVGAGI.

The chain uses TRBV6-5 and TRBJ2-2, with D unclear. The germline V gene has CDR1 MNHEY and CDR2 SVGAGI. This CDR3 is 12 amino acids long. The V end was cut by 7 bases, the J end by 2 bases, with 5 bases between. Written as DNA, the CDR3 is TGTGCCAGCAACTTCAACACCGGGGAGCTGTTTTTT. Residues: CASNFNTGELFF.

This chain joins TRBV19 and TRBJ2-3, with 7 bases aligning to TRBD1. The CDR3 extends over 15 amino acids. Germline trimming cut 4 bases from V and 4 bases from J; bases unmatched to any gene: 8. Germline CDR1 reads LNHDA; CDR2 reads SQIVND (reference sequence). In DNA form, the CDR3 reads TGTGCCAGTAGTAACCACAGGGGTACGGCAGATACGCAGTATTTT. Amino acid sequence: CASSNHRGTADTQYF.

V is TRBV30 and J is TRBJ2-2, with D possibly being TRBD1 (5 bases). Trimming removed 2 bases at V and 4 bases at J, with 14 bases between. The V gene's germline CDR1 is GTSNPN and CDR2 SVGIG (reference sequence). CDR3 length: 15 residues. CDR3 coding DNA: TGTGCCTGGAGTAAAGGGGTTCTTATCACCGGGGAGCTGTTTTTT. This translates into CAWSKGVLITGELFF.

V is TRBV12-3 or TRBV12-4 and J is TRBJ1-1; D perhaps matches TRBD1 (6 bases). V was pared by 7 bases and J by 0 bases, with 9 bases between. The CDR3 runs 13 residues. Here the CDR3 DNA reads TGTGCCAGCACCAGGGGCTTGAACACTGAAGCTTTCTTT. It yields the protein CASTRGLNTEAFF.

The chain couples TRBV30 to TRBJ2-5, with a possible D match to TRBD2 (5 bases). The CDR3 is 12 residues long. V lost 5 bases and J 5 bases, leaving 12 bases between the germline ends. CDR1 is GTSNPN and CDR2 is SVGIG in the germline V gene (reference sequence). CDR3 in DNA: TGTGCCTGGGGACTTTATCCGGAGACCCAGTACTTC. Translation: CAWGLYPETQYF.

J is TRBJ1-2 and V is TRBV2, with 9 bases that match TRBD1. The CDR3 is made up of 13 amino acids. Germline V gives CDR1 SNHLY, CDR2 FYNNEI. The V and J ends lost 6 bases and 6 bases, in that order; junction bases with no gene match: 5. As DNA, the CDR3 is TGTGCCAGCAGCGCGACAGGGGGTAATGGCTACACCTTC. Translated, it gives CASSATGGNGYTF.

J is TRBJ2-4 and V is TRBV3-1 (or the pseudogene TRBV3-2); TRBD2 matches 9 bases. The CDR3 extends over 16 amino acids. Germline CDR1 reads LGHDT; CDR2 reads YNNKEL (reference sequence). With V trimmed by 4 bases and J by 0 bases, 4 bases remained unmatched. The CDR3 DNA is TGTGCCAGCAGCCCTAGCGGGGTTCTAGCCAAAAACATTCAGTACTTC. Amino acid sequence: CASSPSGVLAKNIQYF.

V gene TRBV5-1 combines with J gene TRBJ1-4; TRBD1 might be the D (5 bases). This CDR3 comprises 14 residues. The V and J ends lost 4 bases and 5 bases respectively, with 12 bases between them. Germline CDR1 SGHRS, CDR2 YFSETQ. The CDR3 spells CASSTREGNEKLFF. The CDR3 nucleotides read TGCGCCAGCAGCACCAGGGAGGGGAATGAAAAACTGTTTTTT.

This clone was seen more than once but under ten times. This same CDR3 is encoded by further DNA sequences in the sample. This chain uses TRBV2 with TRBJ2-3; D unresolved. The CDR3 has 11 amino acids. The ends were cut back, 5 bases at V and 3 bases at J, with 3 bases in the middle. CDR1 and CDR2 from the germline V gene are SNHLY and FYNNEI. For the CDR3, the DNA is TGTGCCAGCAGTACAACAGATACGCAGTATTTT. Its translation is CASSTTDTQYF.

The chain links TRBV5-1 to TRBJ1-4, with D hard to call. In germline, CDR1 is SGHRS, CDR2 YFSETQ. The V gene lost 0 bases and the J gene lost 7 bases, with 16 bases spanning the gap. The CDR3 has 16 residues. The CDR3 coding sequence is TGCGCCAGCAGCTTGGGGTTCGACCTTGGAGGTGAAAAACTGTTTTTT. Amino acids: CASSLGFDLGGEKLFF. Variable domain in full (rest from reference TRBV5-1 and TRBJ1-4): KAGVTQTPRYLIKTRGQQVTLSCSPISGHRSVSWYQQTPGQGLQFLFEYFSETQRNKGNFPGRFSGRQFSNSRSEMNVSTLELGDSALYLCASSLGFDLGGEKLFFGSGTQLSVL.

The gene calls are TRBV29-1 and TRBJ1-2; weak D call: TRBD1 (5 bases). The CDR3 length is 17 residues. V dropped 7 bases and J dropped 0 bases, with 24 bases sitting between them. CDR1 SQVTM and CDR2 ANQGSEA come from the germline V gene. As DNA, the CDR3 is TGCAGCGCCGCGAGGTGGGCAGGGTCGACGTCTAACTATGGCTACACCTTC. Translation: CSAARWAGSTSNYGYTF.

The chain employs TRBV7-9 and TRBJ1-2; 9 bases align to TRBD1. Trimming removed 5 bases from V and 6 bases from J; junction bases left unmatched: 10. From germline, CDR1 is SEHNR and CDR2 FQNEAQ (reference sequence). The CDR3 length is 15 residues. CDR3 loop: CASSPMGQGANGYTF. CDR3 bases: TGTGCCAGCAGCCCAATGGGACAGGGCGCCAATGGCTACACCTTC. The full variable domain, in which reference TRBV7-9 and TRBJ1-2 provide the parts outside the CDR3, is DTGVSQNPRHKITKRGQNVTFRCDPISEHNRLYWYRQTLGQGPEFLTYFQNEAQLEKSRLLSDRFSAERPKGSFSTLEIQRTEQGDSAMYLCASSPMGQGANGYTFGSGTRLTVV.

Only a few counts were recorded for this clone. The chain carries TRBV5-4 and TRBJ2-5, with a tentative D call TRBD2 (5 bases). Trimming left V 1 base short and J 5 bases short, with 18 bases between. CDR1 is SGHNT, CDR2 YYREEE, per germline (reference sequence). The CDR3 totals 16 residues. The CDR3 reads CASSLTSGYGLETQYF. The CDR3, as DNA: TGTGCCAGCAGCTTGACAAGCGGCTACGGGCTGGAGACCCAGTACTTC.

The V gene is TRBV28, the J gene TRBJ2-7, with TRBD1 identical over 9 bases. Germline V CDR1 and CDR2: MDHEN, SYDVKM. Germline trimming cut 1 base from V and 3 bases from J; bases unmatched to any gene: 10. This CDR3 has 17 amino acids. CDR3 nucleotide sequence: TGTGCCAGCAGTTTATTGGGAACAGGGACAGGGCGCTACGAGCAGTACTTC. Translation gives CASSLLGTGTGRYEQYF.

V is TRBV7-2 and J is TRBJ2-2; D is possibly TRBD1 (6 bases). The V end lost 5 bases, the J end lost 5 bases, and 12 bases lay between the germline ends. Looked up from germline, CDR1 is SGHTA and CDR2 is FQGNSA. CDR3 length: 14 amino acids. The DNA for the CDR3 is TGTGCCAGCAGCCCAGGGGCTTGGACCGGGGAGCTGTTTTTT. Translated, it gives CASSPGAWTGELFF.

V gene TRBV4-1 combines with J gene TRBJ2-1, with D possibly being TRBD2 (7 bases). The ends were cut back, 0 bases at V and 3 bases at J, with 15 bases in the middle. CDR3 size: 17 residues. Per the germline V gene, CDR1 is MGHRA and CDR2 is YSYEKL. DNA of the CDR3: TGCGCCAGCAGCCAAGATCAGGGGCAGCGGGGCTACAATGAGCAGTTCTTC. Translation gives CASSQDQGQRGYNEQFF.

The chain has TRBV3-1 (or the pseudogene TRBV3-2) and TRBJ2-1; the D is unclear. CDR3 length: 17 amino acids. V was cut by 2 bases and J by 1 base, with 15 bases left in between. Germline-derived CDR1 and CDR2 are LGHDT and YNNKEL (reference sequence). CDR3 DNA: TGTGCCAGCAGCCAAAGTACCTCGCGACTTTCCTACAATGAGCAGTTCTTC. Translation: CASSQSTSRLSYNEQFF.

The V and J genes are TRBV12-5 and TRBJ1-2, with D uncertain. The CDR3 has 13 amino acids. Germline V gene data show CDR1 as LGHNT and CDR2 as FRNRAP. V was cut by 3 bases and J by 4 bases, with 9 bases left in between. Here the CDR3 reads CASGFGGVYGYTF. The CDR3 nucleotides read TGTGCTAGTGGTTTTGGAGGCGTCTATGGCTACACCTTC.

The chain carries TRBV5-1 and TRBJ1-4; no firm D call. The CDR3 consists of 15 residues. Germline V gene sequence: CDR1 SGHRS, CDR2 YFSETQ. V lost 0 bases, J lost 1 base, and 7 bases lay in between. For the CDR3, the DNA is TGCGCCAGCAGCTTGGAACGGGTAACTAATGAAAAACTGTTTTTT. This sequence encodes CASSLERVTNEKLFF.

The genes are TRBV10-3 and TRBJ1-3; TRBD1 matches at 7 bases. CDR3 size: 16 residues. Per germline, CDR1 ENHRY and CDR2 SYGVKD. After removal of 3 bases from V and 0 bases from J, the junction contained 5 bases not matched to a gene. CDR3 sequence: CAISDSTGSSGNTIYF. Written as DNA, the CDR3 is TGTGCCATCAGTGATTCGACAGGGTCCTCTGGAAACACCATATATTTT.

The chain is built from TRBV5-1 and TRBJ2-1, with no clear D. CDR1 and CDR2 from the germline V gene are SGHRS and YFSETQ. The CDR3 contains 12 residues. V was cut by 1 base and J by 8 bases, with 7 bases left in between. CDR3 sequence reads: CASSLSLYEQFF. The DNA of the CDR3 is TGCGCCAGCAGCTTGTCCCTCTATGAGCAGTTCTTC.

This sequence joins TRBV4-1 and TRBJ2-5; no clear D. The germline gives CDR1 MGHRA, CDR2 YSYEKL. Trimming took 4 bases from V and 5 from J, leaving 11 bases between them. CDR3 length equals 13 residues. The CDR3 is CASSRQVLETQYF. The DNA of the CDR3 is TGCGCCAGCAGCCGCCAGGTCCTGGAGACCCAGTACTTC.